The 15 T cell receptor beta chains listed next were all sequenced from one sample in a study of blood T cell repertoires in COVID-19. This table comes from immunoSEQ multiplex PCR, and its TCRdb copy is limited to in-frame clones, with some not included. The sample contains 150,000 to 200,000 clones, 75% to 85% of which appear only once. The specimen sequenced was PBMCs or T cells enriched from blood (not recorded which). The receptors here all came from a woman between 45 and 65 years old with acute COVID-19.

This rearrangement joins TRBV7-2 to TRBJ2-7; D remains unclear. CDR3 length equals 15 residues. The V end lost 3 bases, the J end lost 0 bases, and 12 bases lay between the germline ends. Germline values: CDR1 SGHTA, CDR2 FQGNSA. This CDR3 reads CASSFASLSSYEQYV. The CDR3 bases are TGTGCCAGCAGCTTCGCTAGTCTTAGCTCCTACGAGCAGTACGTC.

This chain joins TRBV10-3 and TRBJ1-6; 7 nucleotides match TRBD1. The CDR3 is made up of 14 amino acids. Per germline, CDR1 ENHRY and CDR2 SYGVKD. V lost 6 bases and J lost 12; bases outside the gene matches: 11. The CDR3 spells CAIRPGQVTEPLHF. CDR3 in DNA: TGTGCCATCAGGCCCGGACAGGTCACCGAACCCCTCCACTTT.

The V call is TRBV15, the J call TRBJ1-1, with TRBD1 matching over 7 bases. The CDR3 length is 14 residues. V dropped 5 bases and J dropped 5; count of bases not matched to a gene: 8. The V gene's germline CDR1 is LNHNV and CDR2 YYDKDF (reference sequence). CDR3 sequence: CATSPRGGVTEAFF. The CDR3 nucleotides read TGTGCCACCAGCCCCCGAGGGGGCGTTACTGAAGCTTTCTTT.

The chain's CDR3 is CASSLGPGSPSNQPQHF. Written as DNA, the CDR3 is TGTGCCAGCAGCTTAGGACCGGGATCTCCTAGCAATCAGCCCCAGCATTTT. The rearrangement uses TRBV11-2 and TRBJ1-5, with no clear D. Deletions cut 1 base from V and 0 bases from J, with 13 bases between. Germline loops: CDR1 SGHAT, CDR2 FQNNGV. The CDR3 loop spans 17 amino acids.

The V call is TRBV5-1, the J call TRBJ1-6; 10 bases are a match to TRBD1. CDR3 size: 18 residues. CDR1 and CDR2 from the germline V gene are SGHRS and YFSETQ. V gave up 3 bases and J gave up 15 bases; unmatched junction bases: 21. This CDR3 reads CASSSAPLKTGGSFRLHF. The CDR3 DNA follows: TGCGCCAGCAGCTCGGCCCCCCTCAAGACAGGGGGCTCTTTTCGCCTCCACTTT.

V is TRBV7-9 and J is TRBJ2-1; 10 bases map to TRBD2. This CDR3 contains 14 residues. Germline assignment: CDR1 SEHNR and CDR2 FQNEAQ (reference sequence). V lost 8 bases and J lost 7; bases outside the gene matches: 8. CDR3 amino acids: CASGGTSEGNEQFF. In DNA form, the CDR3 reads TGTGCCAGCGGGGGGACTAGCGAGGGGAATGAGCAGTTCTTC.

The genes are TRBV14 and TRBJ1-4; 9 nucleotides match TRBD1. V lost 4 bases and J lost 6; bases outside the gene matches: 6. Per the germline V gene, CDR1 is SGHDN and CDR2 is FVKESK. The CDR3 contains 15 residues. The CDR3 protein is CASSPGQGLYEKLFF. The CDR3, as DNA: TGTGCCAGCAGCCCGGGACAGGGTCTTTATGAAAAACTGTTTTTT.

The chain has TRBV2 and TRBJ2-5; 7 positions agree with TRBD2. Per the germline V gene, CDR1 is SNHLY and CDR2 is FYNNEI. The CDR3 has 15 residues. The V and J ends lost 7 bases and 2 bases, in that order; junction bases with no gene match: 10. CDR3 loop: CASTVVSGLQETQYF. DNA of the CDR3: TGTGCCAGCACGGTTGTTAGCGGGTTACAAGAGACCCAGTACTTC.

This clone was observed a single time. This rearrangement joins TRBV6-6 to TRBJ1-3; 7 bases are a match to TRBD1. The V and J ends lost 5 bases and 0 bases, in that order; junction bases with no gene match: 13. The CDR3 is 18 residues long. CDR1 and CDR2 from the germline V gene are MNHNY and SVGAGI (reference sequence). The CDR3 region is CASSRGTVRGNSGNTIYF. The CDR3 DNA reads TGTGCCAGCAGTCGGGGGACAGTCAGAGGCAACTCTGGAAACACCATATATTTT.

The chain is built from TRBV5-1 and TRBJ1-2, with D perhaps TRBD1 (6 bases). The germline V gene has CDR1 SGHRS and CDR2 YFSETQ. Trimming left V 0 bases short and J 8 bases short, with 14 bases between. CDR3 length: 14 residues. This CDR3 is CASSLETGREGYTF. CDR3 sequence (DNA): TGCGCCAGCAGCTTGGAAACAGGGAGGGAGGGCTACACCTTC.

The CDR3 bases are TGTGCCAGCAGCTCGGGACAGGGGGCTTATCAGCCCCAGCATTTT. The encoded protein is CASSSGQGAYQPQHF. The rearrangement links TRBV7-9 to TRBJ1-5; 12 nucleotides agree with TRBD1. J lost 5 bases, V lost 4 bases, and 3 bases had no gene match. The length of the CDR3 is 15 residues. The germline gives CDR1 SEHNR, CDR2 FQNEAQ (reference sequence).

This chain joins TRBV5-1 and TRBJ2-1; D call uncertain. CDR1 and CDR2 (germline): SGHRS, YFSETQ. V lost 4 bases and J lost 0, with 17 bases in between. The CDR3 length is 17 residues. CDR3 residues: CASSPPSGRSSYNEQFF. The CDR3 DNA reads TGCGCCAGCAGCCCCCCCTCCGGTCGGAGCTCCTACAATGAGCAGTTCTTC.

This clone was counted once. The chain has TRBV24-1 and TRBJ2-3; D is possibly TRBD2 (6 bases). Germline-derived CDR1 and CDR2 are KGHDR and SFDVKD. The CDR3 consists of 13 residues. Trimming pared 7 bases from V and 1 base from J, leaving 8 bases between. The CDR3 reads CATREGGTDTQYF. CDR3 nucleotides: TGTGCCACCAGGGAGGGAGGCACAGATACGCAGTATTTT.

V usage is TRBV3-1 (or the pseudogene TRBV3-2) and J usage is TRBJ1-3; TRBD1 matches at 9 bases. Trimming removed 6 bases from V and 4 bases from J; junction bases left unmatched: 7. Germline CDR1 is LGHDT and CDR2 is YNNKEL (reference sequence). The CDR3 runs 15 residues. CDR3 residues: CASSPGTGNGNTIYF. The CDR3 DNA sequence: TGTGCCAGCAGTCCCGGGACAGGGAACGGAAACACCATATATTTT.

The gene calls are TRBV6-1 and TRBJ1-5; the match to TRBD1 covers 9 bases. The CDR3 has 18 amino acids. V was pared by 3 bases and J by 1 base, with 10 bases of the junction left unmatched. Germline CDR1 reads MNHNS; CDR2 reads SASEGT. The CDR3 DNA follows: TGTGCCAGCAGTGAGGGACAGGGACAGCCGGGGAGCAATCAGCCCCAGCATTTT. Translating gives CASSEGQGQPGSNQPQHF.